Each of the 31 T cell receptor beta chains below was sequenced from the same sample in a study of identical twins. TCRdb re-derived calls from the 5' RACE reads in MiXCR, one entry per CDR3 protein. The sample has approximately 500,000 distinct CDR3 sequences, 20% to 25% seen once. This sample was shared with a second study, whose subject was T cells expressing NK-cell markers.

Sequencing was done on a sample of CD4+ T cells sorted from blood. These receptors all come from a woman under 30 in good health.

The V gene is TRBV10-3, the J gene TRBJ1-2; 11 bases fit TRBD1. The CDR3 runs 13 residues. Trimming took 10 bases from V and 4 from J; bases not matched to a gene: 5. CDR1 and CDR2 from the germline V gene are ENHRY and SYGVKD. The CDR3 protein is CATLDRGLYGYTF. The CDR3 bases are TGTGCCACGCTGGACAGGGGGCTCTATGGCTACACCTTC.

The rearrangement links TRBV9 to TRBJ2-2; D tentatively reads TRBD1 or TRBD2 (5 bases each). The CDR3 is 15 residues long. The V end was cut by 4 bases, the J end by 6 bases, with 16 bases between. The germline V gene encodes CDR1 SGDLS and CDR2 YYNGEE. The CDR3 region has the DNA TGTGCCAGCAGCCCCTTCCAGAGGGGAGCCGGGGAGCTGTTTTTT. This sequence encodes CASSPFQRGAGELFF.

This clonotype has just a few counts. This chain connects TRBV12-3 or TRBV12-4 to TRBJ1-2; no reliable D call. Trimming took off 5 bases at V and 4 bases at J, with 17 bases between the two ends. This CDR3 is 15 amino acids long. The CDR3 nucleotides read TGTGCCAGCAGTCCCGACCGGGGTACCATCTATGGCTACACCTTC. It encodes CASSPDRGTIYGYTF.

The sample holds a few counts of this clonotype. This chain links TRBV2 with TRBJ2-3, with 11 bases lining up with TRBD2. V dropped 6 bases and J dropped 2; count of bases not matched to a gene: 19. The CDR3 runs 20 residues. Germline V CDR1 and CDR2: SNHLY, FYNNEI. The CDR3 bases are TGTGCCAGCAGACGAAGGGACCACGCACTAGCGGGGGACTACACAGATACGCAGTATTTT. It yields the protein CASRRRDHALAGDYTDTQYF.

The chain carries TRBV7-9 and TRBJ2-1, with D hard to call. The CDR3 totals 12 residues. Trimming took 4 bases from V and 6 from J, leaving 7 bases between them. CDR1 is SEHNR, CDR2 FQNEAQ, per germline (reference sequence). Here the CDR3 reads CASSSEFNEQFF. In DNA, the CDR3 is TGTGCCAGCAGCTCCGAATTCAATGAGCAGTTCTTC.

The genes are TRBV19 and TRBJ1-6; 8 bases map to TRBD1. The CDR3 has 14 residues. Germline values: CDR1 LNHDA, CDR2 SQIVND (reference sequence). V lost 7 bases, J lost 10 bases, and 9 bases stayed unmatched. The CDR3 loop reads CASTGGQGRSPLHF. DNA of the CDR3: TGTGCCAGTACCGGCGGACAGGGTAGATCACCCCTCCACTTT.

The V call is TRBV18, the J call TRBJ1-1; D call uncertain. The V end was cut by 2 bases, the J end by 10 bases, with 8 bases between. The CDR3 extends over 11 amino acids. From germline, CDR1 is KGHSH and CDR2 LQKENI. In DNA form, the CDR3 reads TGTGCCAGCTCACCAAACCAGGTAGCTTTCTTT. Its protein product is CASSPNQVAFF.

This clonotype was counted only a few times. DNA for the CDR3: TGCGCCAGCAGCATAACAGGGAGTATCGCAGATACGCAGTATTTT. Translation gives CASSITGSIADTQYF. The chain is built from TRBV5-1 and TRBJ2-3, with a weak D call TRBD1 (6 bases). The CDR3 extends over 15 amino acids. Germline assignment: CDR1 SGHRS and CDR2 YFSETQ. Trimming cost V 4 bases and J 4 bases, with 16 bases left between them. The whole variable domain, filled in from reference TRBV5-1 and TRBJ2-3, reads KAGVTQTPRYLIKTRGQQVTLSCSPISGHRSVSWYQQTPGQGLQFLFEYFSETQRNKGNFPGRFSGRQFSNSRSEMNVSTLELGDSALYLCASSITGSIADTQYFGPGTRLTVL.

This clonotype was observed at least ten times. The chain combines TRBV12-3 or TRBV12-4 with TRBJ2-2; maybe TRBD2 (6 bases). The CDR3 spans 10 residues. Trimming removed 11 bases at V and 12 bases at J, with 13 bases between. As DNA, the CDR3 is TGTGCCGTCGGGGGAGGAAAGCTGTTTTTT. Translation: CAVGGGKLFF.

This clonotype was observed a few times. This chain links TRBV27 with TRBJ2-2; no definite D call. With 2 bases removed from V and 3 bases from J, the gap between germline ends came to 7 bases. The CDR3 runs 14 residues. CDR1 and CDR2 from the germline V gene are MNHEY and SMNVEV (reference sequence). CDR3 coding DNA: TGTGCCAGCAGTTTACGGGCTCACACCGGGGAGCTGTTTTTT. Its translation is CASSLRAHTGELFF.

This clonotype occurred a few times. The chain uses TRBV5-6 and TRBJ2-3, with D unresolved. Germline V gene sequence: CDR1 SGHDT, CDR2 YYEEEE. Trimming left V 0 bases short and J 0 bases short, with 8 bases between. The CDR3 is 15 residues long. This chain's CDR3 is CASSLVETSTDTQYF. The CDR3 DNA reads TGTGCCAGCAGCTTGGTCGAGACTAGCACAGATACGCAGTATTTT.

The genes are TRBV20-1 and TRBJ2-5; D unresolved. Germline V gene lookup returns CDR1 DFQATT and CDR2 SNEGSKA (reference sequence). The length of the CDR3 is 13 residues. Between the trimmed V and J ends, which lost 2 bases and 4 bases, there was a span of 11 bases. The CDR3 bases are TGCAGTGCTAGACCGGGCCTACGAGAGACCCAGTACTTC. Its translation is CSARPGLRETQYF.

Written as DNA, the CDR3 is TGCGCCAGCAGCTCGGGTGTATACGATGAGCAGTTCTTC. This codes for CASSSGVYDEQFF. The rearrangement uses TRBV5-1 and TRBJ2-1; D remains ambiguous. The ends were cut back, 3 bases at V and 8 bases at J, with 12 bases in the middle. Germline lookup yields CDR1 SGHRS and CDR2 YFSETQ. This CDR3 has 13 amino acids.

V and J are TRBV14 and TRBJ1-6; D call uncertain. The CDR3 totals 15 residues. Germline V gene data show CDR1 as SGHDN and CDR2 as FVKESK. V gave up 4 bases and J gave up 0 bases, with 7 bases separating them. The CDR3 sequence is CASSPRNSYNSPLHF. The CDR3, as DNA: TGTGCCAGCAGCCCGAGGAACTCCTATAATTCACCCCTCCACTTT.

This clonotype was recorded many times. The chain links TRBV20-1 to TRBJ2-3, with D tentatively TRBD2 (6 bases). The V and J ends lost 1 base and 0 bases respectively, with 17 bases between them. Germline V gene sequence: CDR1 DFQATT, CDR2 SNEGSKA (reference sequence). This CDR3 has 17 residues. The DNA of the CDR3 is TGCAGTGCTAGAGTGTTCCTTCTAGCGCGGAGCACAGATACGCAGTATTTT. It codes for CSARVFLLARSTDTQYF.

The chain combines TRBV12-3 or TRBV12-4 with TRBJ2-7; 12 bases match TRBD2. V lost 1 base, J lost 1 base, and 2 bases stayed unmatched. The CDR3 length is 16 residues. The CDR3 nucleotides read TGTGCCAGCAGTTTAGGACTAGCGGGGGCATCCTACGAGCAGTACTTC. Protein product: CASSLGLAGASYEQYF.

The table lists this clonotype with many counts. Here the CDR3 reads CASIRYRGTEAFF. CDR3 DNA sequence: TGTGCCAGCATCAGATACAGGGGAACTGAAGCTTTCTTT. This rearrangement joins TRBV11-2 to TRBJ1-1; 7 bases fit TRBD1. V was pared by 7 bases and J by 5 bases, with 7 bases of the junction left unmatched. Germline assignment: CDR1 SGHAT and CDR2 FQNNGV. The CDR3 contains 13 residues.

V usage is TRBV12-3 or TRBV12-4 and J usage is TRBJ2-4; D remains ambiguous. The CDR3 has 13 residues. With 1 base removed from V and 3 bases from J, the gap between germline ends came to 4 bases. CDR3: CASSLGHKNIQYF. DNA for the CDR3: TGTGCCAGCAGTTTAGGGCACAAAAACATTCAGTACTTC.

This clonotype was observed many times. V is TRBV29-1 and J is TRBJ2-1; TRBD2 aligns across 9 bases. Germline V gene data show CDR1 as SQVTM and CDR2 as ANQGSEA. V lost 1 base, J lost 7 bases, and 5 bases stayed unmatched. The CDR3 runs 14 residues. For the CDR3, the DNA is TGCAGCGTTGAAGGCGGGAGGGCCGCGAATGAGCAGTTCTTC. This encodes CSVEGGRAANEQFF.

The chain links TRBV12-3 or TRBV12-4 to TRBJ1-2; TRBD1 agrees at 10 bases. Trimming cost V 3 bases and J 8 bases; bases outside gene matches: 12. CDR3 size: 16 residues. The chain's CDR3 is CASSFEGDRGGGGYTF. The CDR3 bases are TGTGCCAGCAGTTTTGAAGGGGACAGGGGAGGTGGAGGCTACACCTTC.

The gene calls are TRBV29-1 and TRBJ1-1; D gene uncertain. Trimming took 3 bases from V and 4 from J, leaving 6 bases between them. The CDR3 is made up of 11 amino acids. Germline V gene lookup returns CDR1 SQVTM and CDR2 ANQGSEA. For the CDR3, the DNA is TGCAGCGTTGAGACGGTCACTGAAGCTTTCTTT. This gives the protein CSVETVTEAFF.

V is TRBV12-3 or TRBV12-4 and J is TRBJ2-5, with TRBD1 matching 7 bases. J was trimmed by 4 bases and V by 8 bases; bases with no gene match: 7. This CDR3 has 13 amino acids. Here the CDR3 DNA reads TGTGCCAGCGGGGTAGGGGGCAGAGAGACCCAGTACTTC. Translated: CASGVGGRETQYF.

This clonotype appeared a few times. The gene calls are TRBV29-1 and TRBJ2-7; perhaps D is TRBD1 or TRBD2 (6 bases each). The CDR3 covers 12 residues. The V gene's germline CDR1 is SQVTM and CDR2 ANQGSEA. Trimming stripped 5 bases from V and 2 bases from J, with 10 bases between. CDR3 in DNA: TGCAGCGTTAGGAGGGACACCTACGAGCAGTACTTC. Protein: CSVRRDTYEQYF.

This clonotype was counted between two and nine times. The chain carries TRBV10-3 and TRBJ2-3; D is undetermined. Trimming shortened V by 4 bases and J by 4 bases, and 9 bases separated the two germline ends. The CDR3 sequence is 13 residues long. Germline V gives CDR1 ENHRY, CDR2 SYGVKD. In DNA form, the CDR3 reads TGTGCCATCAGTGTTAGTGGAGCAGATACGCAGTATTTT. This encodes CAISVSGADTQYF.

The chain combines TRBV20-1 with TRBJ1-4, with TRBD1 matching over 10 bases. CDR1 and CDR2 from the germline V gene are DFQATT and SNEGSKA (reference sequence). After removal of 6 bases from V and 1 base from J, the junction contained 5 bases not matched to a gene. The CDR3 sequence is 15 residues long. The chain's CDR3 is CSAQGTGETNEKLFF. For the CDR3, the DNA is TGCAGTGCGCAGGGGACAGGGGAAACTAATGAAAAACTGTTTTTT.

The gene calls are TRBV12-3 or TRBV12-4 and TRBJ2-1; D may be TRBD2 (5 bases). This CDR3 has 15 residues. Trimming took 3 bases from V and 3 from J, leaving 12 bases between them. CDR3 protein: CASSLAGYGYNEQFF. CDR3 in DNA: TGTGCCAGCAGTTTGGCGGGCTACGGCTACAATGAGCAGTTCTTC.

This clonotype has more than one count but fewer than ten. The chain carries TRBV27 and TRBJ2-7, with D possibly TRBD1 on 5 matching bases. The CDR3 has 14 amino acids. Germline lookup yields CDR1 MNHEY and CDR2 SMNVEV (reference sequence). The V end was cut by 5 bases, the J end by 3 bases, with 14 bases between. CDR3 coding DNA: TGTGCCAGCAGTCCTGTAGACAGAATCTACGAGCAGTACTTC. Protein product: CASSPVDRIYEQYF.

The rearrangement joins TRBV25-1 to TRBJ2-7, with a possible D match to TRBD1 (5 bases). Trimming took off 1 base at V and 0 bases at J, with 7 bases between the two ends. Germline CDR1 is MGHDK and CDR2 is SYGVNS. The length of the CDR3 is 14 residues. The CDR3 reads CASSESDTSYEQYF. The CDR3 DNA sequence: TGTGCCAGCAGTGAATCGGACACCTCCTACGAGCAGTACTTC.

This clonotype was counted a few times. Written as DNA, the CDR3 is TGTGCCAGCAGCTTCCGGGACACGGCCTACGAGCAGTACTTC. Amino acids: CASSFRDTAYEQYF. This sequence joins TRBV7-9 and TRBJ2-7, with D perhaps matching TRBD1 (6 bases). Trimming stripped 3 bases from V and 2 bases from J, with 11 bases between. The CDR3 spans 14 residues. Looked up from germline, CDR1 is SEHNR and CDR2 is FQNEAQ (reference sequence).

This clonotype was counted only a few times. This chain joins TRBV5-1 and TRBJ1-2; the D is unclear. The V gene lost 0 bases and the J gene lost 5 bases, with 2 bases spanning the gap. The CDR3 contains 11 residues. The germline CDR1 and CDR2 sequences are SGHRS and YFSETQ. The CDR3 DNA is TGCGCCAGCAGCTTGGAGTATGGCTACACCTTC. This gives the protein CASSLEYGYTF.

The genes are TRBV5-6 and TRBJ2-7, with 9 bases that match TRBD2. CDR3 length equals 16 residues. Per the germline V gene, CDR1 is SGHDT and CDR2 is YYEEEE. V lost 0 bases, J lost 0 bases, and 4 bases stayed unmatched. Here the CDR3 DNA reads TGTGCCAGCAGCTTGGCGGGGCGGGGGGGCTCCTACGAGCAGTACTTC. Encoded protein: CASSLAGRGGSYEQYF.